The clone carrying this TCR beta chain has just one count. This CDR3 region has 15 residues. Germline V gives CDR1 LGHNA, CDR2 YNFKEQ. The trim removed 4 bases at V and 8 bases at J, leaving 11 bases unmatched. This specimen belongs to a study of monozygotic twins with cystic fibrosis. Produced via immunoSEQ multiplex PCR; TCRdb's table is partial and in-frame only. The sample contains 25,000 to 30,000 clones, roughly 80% of which appear only once. The origin of this receptor is a girl between 2 and 10 years old with cystic fibrosis. The chain couples TRBV4-2 to TRBJ2-1; 7 nucleotides match TRBD2. The sample was blood. In nucleotides, the CDR3 is TGTGCCAGCAGCCCGGGAGGAGGGAGGGCCGATGAGCAGTTCTTC. This sequence encodes CASSPGGGRADEQFF.